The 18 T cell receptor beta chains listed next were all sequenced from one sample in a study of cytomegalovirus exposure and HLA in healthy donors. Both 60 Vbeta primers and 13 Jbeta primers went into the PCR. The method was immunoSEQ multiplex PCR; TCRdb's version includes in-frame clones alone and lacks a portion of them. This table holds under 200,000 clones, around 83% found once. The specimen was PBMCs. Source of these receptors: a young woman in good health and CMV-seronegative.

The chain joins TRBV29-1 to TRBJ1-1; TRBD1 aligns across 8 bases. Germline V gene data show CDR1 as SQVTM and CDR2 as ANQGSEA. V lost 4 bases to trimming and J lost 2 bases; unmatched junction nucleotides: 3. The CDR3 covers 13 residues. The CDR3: CSVVDRGNTEAFF. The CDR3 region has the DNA TGCAGCGTTGTCGACAGGGGTAACACTGAAGCTTTCTTT.

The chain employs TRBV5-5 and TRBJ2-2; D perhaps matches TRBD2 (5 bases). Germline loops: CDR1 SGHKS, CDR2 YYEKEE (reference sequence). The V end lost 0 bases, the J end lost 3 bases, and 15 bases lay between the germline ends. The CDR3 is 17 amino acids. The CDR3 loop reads CASSLELASIHTGELFF. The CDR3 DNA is TGTGCCAGCAGCTTGGAGCTAGCCTCAATTCACACCGGGGAGCTGTTTTTT.

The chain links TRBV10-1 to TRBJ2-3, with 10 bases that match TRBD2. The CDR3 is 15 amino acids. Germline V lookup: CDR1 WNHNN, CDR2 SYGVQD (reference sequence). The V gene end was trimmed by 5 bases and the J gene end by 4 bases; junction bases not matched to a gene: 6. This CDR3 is CASSFGLAGADTQYF. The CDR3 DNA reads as TGCGCCAGCAGTTTTGGGCTAGCGGGAGCAGATACGCAGTATTTT.

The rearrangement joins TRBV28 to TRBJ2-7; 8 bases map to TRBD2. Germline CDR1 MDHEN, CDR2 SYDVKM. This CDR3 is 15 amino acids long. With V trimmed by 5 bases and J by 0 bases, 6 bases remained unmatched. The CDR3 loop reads CASSPSGLASYEQYF. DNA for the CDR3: TGTGCCAGCAGTCCTAGCGGGCTGGCCTCCTACGAGCAGTACTTC.

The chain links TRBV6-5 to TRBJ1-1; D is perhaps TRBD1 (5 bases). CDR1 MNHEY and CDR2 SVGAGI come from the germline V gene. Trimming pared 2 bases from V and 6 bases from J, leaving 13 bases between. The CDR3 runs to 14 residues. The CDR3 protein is CASSYGAGNAEAFF. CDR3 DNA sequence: TGTGCCAGCAGTTACGGGGCAGGAAACGCTGAAGCTTTCTTT.

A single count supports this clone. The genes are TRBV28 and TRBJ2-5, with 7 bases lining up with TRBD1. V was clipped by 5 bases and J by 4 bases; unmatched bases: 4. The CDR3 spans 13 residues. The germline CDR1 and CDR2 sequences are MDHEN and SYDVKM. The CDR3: CASSGWTGETQYF. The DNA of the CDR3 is TGTGCCAGCAGTGGATGGACAGGAGAGACCCAGTACTTC.

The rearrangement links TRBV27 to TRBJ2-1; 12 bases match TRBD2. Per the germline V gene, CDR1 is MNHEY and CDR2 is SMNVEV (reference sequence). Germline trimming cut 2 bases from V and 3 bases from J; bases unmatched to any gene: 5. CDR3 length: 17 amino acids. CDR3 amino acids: CASSLGTSGRNYNEQFF. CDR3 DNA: TGTGCCAGCAGTTTAGGCACTAGCGGGAGGAACTACAATGAGCAGTTCTTC.

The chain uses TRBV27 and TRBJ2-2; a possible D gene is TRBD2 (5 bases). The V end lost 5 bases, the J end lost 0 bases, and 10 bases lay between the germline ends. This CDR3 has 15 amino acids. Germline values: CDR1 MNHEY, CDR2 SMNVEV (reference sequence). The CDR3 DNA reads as TGTGCCAGCAGTATTTCCGGGACGAACACCGGGGAGCTGTTTTTT. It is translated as CASSISGTNTGELFF.

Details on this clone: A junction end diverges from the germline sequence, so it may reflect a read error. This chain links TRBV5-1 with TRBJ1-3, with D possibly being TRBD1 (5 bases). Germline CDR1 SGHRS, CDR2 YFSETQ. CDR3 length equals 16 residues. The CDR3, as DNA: TGCGCCAGCAGCTTGGATCCAGGGCGGTCCGGAAGCACCATATATTTT. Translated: CASSLDPGRSGSTIYF.

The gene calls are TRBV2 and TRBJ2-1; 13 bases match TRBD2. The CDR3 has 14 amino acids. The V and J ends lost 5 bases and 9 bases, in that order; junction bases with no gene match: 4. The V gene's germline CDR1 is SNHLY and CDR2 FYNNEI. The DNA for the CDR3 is TGTGCCAGCAGTTCGACTAGCGGGAGGCTTGAGCAGTTCTTC. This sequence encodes CASSSTSGRLEQFF.

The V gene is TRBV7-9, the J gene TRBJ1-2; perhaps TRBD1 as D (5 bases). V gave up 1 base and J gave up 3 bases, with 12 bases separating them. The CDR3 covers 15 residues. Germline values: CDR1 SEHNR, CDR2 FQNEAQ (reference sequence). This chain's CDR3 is CASSLERGGYYGYTF. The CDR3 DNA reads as TGTGCCAGCAGCTTAGAACGGGGGGGGTACTATGGCTACACCTTC.

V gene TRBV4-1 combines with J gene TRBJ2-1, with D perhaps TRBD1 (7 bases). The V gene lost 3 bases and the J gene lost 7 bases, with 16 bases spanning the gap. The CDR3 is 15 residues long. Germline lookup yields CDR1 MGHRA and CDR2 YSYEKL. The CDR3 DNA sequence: TGCGCCAGCAGCCACGGAGGGACAGCTCGGAATGAGCAGTTCTTC. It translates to CASSHGGTARNEQFF.

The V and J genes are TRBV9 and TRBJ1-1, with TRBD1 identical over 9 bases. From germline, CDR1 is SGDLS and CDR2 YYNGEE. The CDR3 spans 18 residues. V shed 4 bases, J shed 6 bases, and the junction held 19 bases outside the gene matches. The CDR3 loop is CASSFSPDRGHLTAEAFF. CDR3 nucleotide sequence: TGTGCCAGCAGCTTTTCGCCGGACAGGGGCCACTTAACGGCTGAAGCTTTCTTT.

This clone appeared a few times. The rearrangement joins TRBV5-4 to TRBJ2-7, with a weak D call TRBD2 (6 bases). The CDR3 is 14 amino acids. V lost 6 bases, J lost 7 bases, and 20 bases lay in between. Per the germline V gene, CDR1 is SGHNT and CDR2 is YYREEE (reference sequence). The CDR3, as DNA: TGTGCCAGCACGGATAGCGGAGGAAGCTCGGAGCAGTACTTC. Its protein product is CASTDSGGSSEQYF.

CDR3 amino acids: CASSLKGNSVQETQYF. CDR3 bases: TGTGCCAGCAGCTTAAAAGGGAATAGCGTGCAAGAGACCCAGTACTTC. The chain uses TRBV5-4 and TRBJ2-5, with TRBD2 as a possible D gene (5 bases). The CDR3 spans 16 residues. The germline V and J ends were trimmed by 2 bases and 2 bases, with 16 bases remaining between them. The germline CDR1 and CDR2 sequences are SGHNT and YYREEE (reference sequence).

CDR3 region: CASSLEGQRYGYTF. CDR3 nucleotide sequence: TGTGCCAGCAGCTTAGAGGGACAGCGCTATGGCTACACCTTC. V is TRBV13 and J is TRBJ1-2; 7 bases are shared with TRBD1. Unmatched junction bases numbered 3, after V lost 1 base and J lost 4 bases. Germline values: CDR1 PRHDT, CDR2 FYEKMQ (reference sequence). The length of the CDR3 is 14 residues.

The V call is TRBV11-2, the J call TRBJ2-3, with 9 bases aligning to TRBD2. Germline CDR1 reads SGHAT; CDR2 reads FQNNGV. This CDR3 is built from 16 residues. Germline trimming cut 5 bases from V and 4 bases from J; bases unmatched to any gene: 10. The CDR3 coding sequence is TGTGCCAGCAGCCCCCGGTTAGCGGGAGCCTCAGATACGCAGTATTTT. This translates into CASSPRLAGASDTQYF. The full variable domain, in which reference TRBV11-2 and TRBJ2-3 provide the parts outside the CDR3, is EAGVAQSPRYKIIEKRQSVAFWCNPISGHATLYWYQQILGQGPKLLIQFQNNGVVDDSQLPKDRFSAERLKGVDSTLKIQPAKLEDSAVYLCASSPRLAGASDTQYFGPGTRLTVL.

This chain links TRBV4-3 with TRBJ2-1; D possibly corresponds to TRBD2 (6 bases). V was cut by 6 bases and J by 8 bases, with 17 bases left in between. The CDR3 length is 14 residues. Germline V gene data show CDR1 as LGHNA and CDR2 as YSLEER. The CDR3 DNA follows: TGCGCCAGCAGTGCGGGACCAAACGGGGATGAGCAGTTCTTC. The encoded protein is CASSAGPNGDEQFF.